The 27 T cell receptor beta chains below were found in one sample sequenced in a study of radiation and T cells in renal cell carcinoma. Described treatment: 15 Gy SBRT to primary tumor, nephrectomy 4 weeks later. TCRdb's copy holds only in-frame clones and misses some; the assay was immunoSEQ multiplex PCR. The sample gives around 13,000 clones, roughly a third of which show up once; 15% to 17% is in the top ten. Sequences were derived from tumor tissue, sampled from a patient whose treatment included radiotherapy and nephrectomy. These receptor sequences come from a man in his 60s with renal cell carcinoma.

The table lists this clone with a few counts. J is TRBJ1-6 and V is TRBV19, with D tentatively TRBD1 (5 bases). Trimming removed 5 bases at V and 3 bases at J, with 11 bases between. Germline CDR1 is LNHDA and CDR2 is SQIVND (reference sequence). The CDR3 has 15 amino acids. In nucleotides, the CDR3 is TGTGCCAGTAGTGGGCGACAGATCTATAATTCACCCCTCCACTTT. Translated, it gives CASSGRQIYNSPLHF.

This chain uses TRBV30 with TRBJ2-1, with 14 positions matching TRBD2. The CDR3 sequence is 17 residues long. Germline V CDR1 and CDR2: GTSNPN, SVGIG (reference sequence). Trimming cost V 2 bases and J 8 bases; bases outside gene matches: 11. CDR3: CAWSRTSGRTLGDEQFF. In DNA form, the CDR3 reads TGTGCCTGGAGTCGGACTAGCGGGAGGACCTTGGGTGATGAGCAGTTCTTC. The full variable domain, rest sourced from reference TRBV30 and TRBJ2-1, is SQTIHQWPATLVQPVGSPLSLECTVEGTSNPNLYWYRQAAGRGLQLLFYSVGIGQISSEVPQNLSASRPQDRQFILSSKKLLLSDSGFYLCAWSRTSGRTLGDEQFFGPGTRLTVL.

This clone has only a few counts. The rearrangement uses TRBV13 and TRBJ2-3; 11 nucleotides line up with TRBD2. Trimming at V came to 5 bases and at J to 7 bases, leaving 11 bases not matched to a gene. The CDR3 has 16 residues. The germline CDR1 and CDR2 sequences are PRHDT and FYEKMQ (reference sequence). CDR3 bases: TGTGCCAGCAGCCGAGAAAAGGGACTAGCGGCAAATACGCAGTATTTT. This sequence encodes CASSREKGLAANTQYF.

J is TRBJ1-2 and V is TRBV19; D gene unclear. Trimming pared 5 bases from V and 5 bases from J, leaving 18 bases between. CDR1 and CDR2 (germline): LNHDA, SQIVND (reference sequence). CDR3 length: 15 amino acids. CDR3 coding DNA: TGTGCCAGTAGTCCCCGAGAAGCAGCTGGATATGGCTACACCTTC. Protein sequence: CASSPREAAGYGYTF.

This chain joins TRBV6-1 and TRBJ2-5; TRBD1 might be the D (5 bases). Germline V CDR1 and CDR2: MNHNS, SASEGT. The germline V and J ends were trimmed by 2 bases and 7 bases, with 14 bases remaining between them. The CDR3 has 14 amino acids. CDR3 coding DNA: TGTGCCAGCAGTGAAAGGTTCAGGGAAGCGACCCAGTACTTC. This codes for CASSERFREATQYF.

With regard to this clone: This same CDR3 is encoded by further DNA sequences in the sample. The chain joins TRBV6-5 to TRBJ1-5; D not resolved. There are 15 residues in the CDR3. Trimming took 2 bases from V and 4 from J, leaving 12 bases between them. Germline V gives CDR1 MNHEY, CDR2 SVGAGI. The CDR3 region has the DNA TGTGCCAGCAGTTACCTAAGCGGTAGGAATCAGCCCCAGCATTTT. This encodes CASSYLSGRNQPQHF.

This clone has just a few counts. The rearrangement joins TRBV11-2 to TRBJ2-2; the match to TRBD1 covers 9 bases. V dropped 6 bases and J dropped 3; count of bases not matched to a gene: 2. The CDR3 extends over 14 amino acids. In germline, CDR1 is SGHAT, CDR2 FQNNGV. CDR3 amino acids: CASRQGAYTGELFF. CDR3 nucleotides: TGTGCCAGCAGACAGGGGGCATACACCGGGGAGCTGTTTTTT.

Comment on this clone: The same CDR3 arises from other DNA sequences in this sample as well. V gene TRBV27 combines with J gene TRBJ1-1, with TRBD1 as a possible D gene (5 bases). Germline values: CDR1 MNHEY, CDR2 SMNVEV (reference sequence). V gave up 3 bases and J gave up 5 bases, with 10 bases separating them. The CDR3 contains 13 residues. This CDR3 reads CASSFGGDTEAFF. DNA of the CDR3: TGTGCCAGCAGTTTTGGAGGGGATACTGAAGCTTTCTTT.

This chain connects TRBV11-2 to TRBJ2-5; D may be TRBD1 (5 bases). Germline V gives CDR1 SGHAT, CDR2 FQNNGV. This CDR3 is 14 amino acids long. V lost 1 base to trimming and J lost 5 bases, with 11 bases between them. CDR3 region: CASSLAPGLETQYF. DNA of the CDR3: TGTGCCAGCAGCTTAGCCCCAGGGTTGGAGACCCAGTACTTC.

A few counts support this clone. The chain joins TRBV11-2 to TRBJ2-3; possibly TRBD1 for D (5 bases). This CDR3 is built from 14 residues. V was pared by 5 bases and J by 0 bases, with 9 bases between. CDR1 and CDR2 from the germline V gene are SGHAT and FQNNGV. DNA for the CDR3: TGTGCCAGCAGCCCCCGACAGAGCACAGATACGCAGTATTTT. Protein sequence: CASSPRQSTDTQYF.

This clone was detected only a few times. The CDR3: CAWKLPGSKGFF. The DNA of the CDR3 is TGTGCCTGGAAGCTCCCTGGCTCAAAGGGGTTCTTC. The chain joins TRBV30 to TRBJ2-1; D remains unclear. Trimming removed 4 bases at V and 15 bases at J, with 19 bases between. CDR1 is GTSNPN and CDR2 is SVGIG in the germline V gene (reference sequence). The CDR3 runs to 12 residues. Using reference TRBV30 and TRBJ2-1 for the parts outside the CDR3, the full variable domain is SQTIHQWPATLVQPVGSPLSLECTVEGTSNPNLYWYRQAAGRGLQLLFYSVGIGQISSEVPQNLSASRPQDRQFILSSKKLLLSDSGFYLCAWKLPGSKGFFGPGTRLTVL.

The chain is built from TRBV2 and TRBJ2-2; 7 bases align to TRBD1. Germline CDR1 reads SNHLY; CDR2 reads FYNNEI. V lost 7 bases to trimming and J lost 1 base; unmatched junction nucleotides: 9. The CDR3 runs to 16 residues. The CDR3 spells CASMVSRDRNTGELFF. CDR3 nucleotide sequence: TGTGCCAGCATGGTGAGCCGGGACAGGAACACCGGGGAGCTGTTTTTT. Based on the CDR3 plus reference TRBV2 and TRBJ2-2, the full variable domain is EPEVTQTPSHQVTQMGQEVILRCVPISNHLYFYWYRQILGQKVEFLVSFYNNEISEKSEIFDDQFSVERPDGSNFTLKIRSTKLEDSAMYFCASMVSRDRNTGELFFGEGSRLTVL.

This chain uses TRBV21-1 with TRBJ1-4. TRBV21-1 is an annotated pseudogene. This CDR3 region has 10 residues. In nucleotides, the CDR3 is TGTGCCAGCAGCCCCCAGGGAGAGTTTTTT. Translation: CASSPQGEFF.

This chain joins TRBV18 and TRBJ1-5; TRBD1 might be the D (6 bases). The CDR3 has 13 residues. V lost 6 bases to trimming and J lost 5 bases, with 11 bases between them. In germline, CDR1 is KGHSH, CDR2 LQKENI. The CDR3 region has the DNA TGTGCCAGCTCTGTGGGGGGCGATCAGCCCCAGCATTTT. This gives the protein CASSVGGDQPQHF.

The chain joins TRBV15 to TRBJ2-5; D ambiguous. CDR1 and CDR2 from the germline V gene are LNHNV and YYDKDF (reference sequence). The CDR3 totals 14 residues. V was cut by 1 base and J by 1 base, with 7 bases left in between. The CDR3 here is CATSRVDTQETQYF. CDR3 nucleotides: TGTGCCACCAGCAGAGTCGACACCCAAGAGACCCAGTACTTC.

The chain carries TRBV2 and TRBJ2-2; D possibly corresponds to TRBD2 (5 bases). The V end lost 3 bases, the J end lost 7 bases, and 12 bases lay between the germline ends. Looked up from germline, CDR1 is SNHLY and CDR2 is FYNNEI. The CDR3 contains 14 residues. DNA for the CDR3: TGTGCCAGCAGTGAGGAGGCGTGGGACGGGGAGCTGTTTTTT. Protein product: CASSEEAWDGELFF.

The sample holds a few counts of this clone. The gene calls are TRBV7-2 and TRBJ1-2; D possibly corresponds to TRBD1 (5 bases). V was cut by 5 bases and J by 6 bases, with 10 bases left in between. The CDR3 has 12 amino acids. In germline, CDR1 is SGHTA, CDR2 FQGNSA. DNA for the CDR3: TGTGCCAGCAGCCTAAGCAGGGATGGCTACACCTTC. Its translation is CASSLSRDGYTF. Variable domain in full (rest from reference TRBV7-2 and TRBJ1-2): GAGVSQSPSNKVTEKGKDVELRCDPISGHTALYWYRQSLGQGLEFLIYFQGNSAPDKSGLPSDRFSAERTGGSVSTLTIQRTQQEDSAVYLCASSLSRDGYTFGSGTRLTVV.

V gene TRBV4-3 combines with J gene TRBJ2-7; TRBD1 agrees at 10 bases. The CDR3 sequence is 14 residues long. Unmatched junction bases numbered 4, after V lost 5 bases and J lost 3 bases. Germline V gene sequence: CDR1 LGHNA, CDR2 YSLEER. Here the CDR3 DNA reads TGCGCCAGCAGCGTCCGGGACAGGGGCTACGAGCAGTACTTC. Its translation is CASSVRDRGYEQYF.

The chain recombines TRBV29-1 with TRBJ1-1; no reliable D call. Germline CDR1 reads SQVTM; CDR2 reads ANQGSEA. The CDR3 extends over 12 amino acids. The germline V and J ends were trimmed by 4 bases and 8 bases, with 14 bases remaining between them. CDR3 nucleotides: TGCAGCGTTGCGGAGGGCGCTTCAGAAGCTTTCTTT. Protein: CSVAEGASEAFF.

This chain connects TRBV5-4 to TRBJ1-1; D unresolved. The CDR3 sequence is 14 residues long. V was pared by 3 bases and J by 5 bases, with 14 bases between. The germline CDR1 and CDR2 sequences are SGHNT and YYREEE (reference sequence). CDR3 region: CASSSRRVGTEAFF. In nucleotides, the CDR3 is TGTGCCAGCAGCTCGCGACGGGTCGGGACTGAAGCTTTCTTT.

The sample holds one count of this clone. The chain is built from TRBV5-6 and TRBJ2-2; the match to TRBD2 covers 13 bases. The germline V gene has CDR1 SGHDT and CDR2 YYEEEE. This CDR3 comprises 17 residues. With 4 bases clipped from V and 4 bases from J, the junction kept 7 bases outside the gene matches. CDR3 bases: TGTGCCAGCAGCCACCCGACTAGCGGGGGGACCACCGGGGAGCTGTTTTTT. Translating it yields CASSHPTSGGTTGELFF.

This clone has only a few counts. This sequence joins TRBV6-5 and TRBJ2-1, with 11 bases aligning to TRBD2. From germline, CDR1 is MNHEY and CDR2 SVGAGI. The CDR3 is made up of 14 amino acids. V was clipped by 4 bases and J by 9 bases; unmatched bases: 5. The CDR3 DNA follows: TGTGCCAGCAGTTTAGCGGGGGGGATCAGTGAGCAGTTCTTC. Amino acid sequence: CASSLAGGISEQFF.

This clone has more than one count but fewer than ten. The rearrangement joins TRBV9 to TRBJ2-5; unclear D gene. V lost 4 bases and J 0 bases, leaving 4 bases between the germline ends. The CDR3 runs 12 residues. Germline V gene sequence: CDR1 SGDLS, CDR2 YYNGEE. The CDR3 DNA is TGTGCCAGCAGCACGTACCAAGAGACCCAGTACTTC. Amino acids: CASSTYQETQYF.

V is TRBV9 and J is TRBJ2-6; tentatively, D is TRBD1 (6 bases). Germline assignment: CDR1 SGDLS and CDR2 YYNGEE. V was cut by 7 bases and J by 4 bases, with 15 bases left in between. CDR3 length equals 15 residues. The CDR3 here is CASGRTGSGANVLTF. DNA of the CDR3: TGTGCCAGCGGACGAACAGGGTCAGGGGCCAACGTCCTGACTTTC.

The chain uses TRBV29-1 and TRBJ2-2; TRBD2 agrees at 7 bases. Trimming cost V 6 bases and J 5 bases; bases outside gene matches: 6. Germline CDR1 SQVTM, CDR2 ANQGSEA. The CDR3 totals 13 residues. Written as DNA, the CDR3 is TGCAGCGTCTGGGGAGGGGAAACCGGGGAGCTGTTTTTT. Amino acid sequence: CSVWGGETGELFF.

This clone appeared a few times. The rearrangement joins TRBV19 to TRBJ2-1; possibly TRBD2 for D (6 bases). Germline V gives CDR1 LNHDA, CDR2 SQIVND (reference sequence). The CDR3 sequence is 15 residues long. The V end was cut by 5 bases, the J end by 0 bases, with 11 bases between. CDR3 residues: CASSRGSGSYNEQFF. In nucleotides, the CDR3 is TGTGCCAGTAGTCGGGGTAGCGGCTCCTACAATGAGCAGTTCTTC.

This clone was observed a few times. This chain links TRBV19 with TRBJ2-7; 11 bases align to TRBD2. From germline, CDR1 is LNHDA and CDR2 SQIVND (reference sequence). CDR3 size: 15 residues. The ends lost 2 bases at V and 4 bases at J; junction bases unmatched: 4. DNA of the CDR3: TGTGCCAGTAGTATATCACTAGCGGGGGTATACGAGCAGTACTTC. Its translation is CASSISLAGVYEQYF. The full variable domain, rest sourced from reference TRBV19 and TRBJ2-7, is DGGITQSPKYLFRKEGQNVTLSCEQNLNHDAMYWYRQDPGQGLRLIYYSQIVNDFQKGDIAEGYSVSREKKESFPLTVTSAQKNPTAFYLCASSISLAGVYEQYFGPGTRLTVT.